Listed here are 22 T cell receptor beta chains from one sample, sequenced in a study of blood T cell repertoires in COVID-19. Generated by immunoSEQ multiplex PCR, the TCRdb table keeps only in-frame clones and is missing some. The profile covers around 140,000 clones, with around 90% appearing a single time and 1.5% to 2% taken by the ten largest. The sample taken for sequencing was peripheral blood. Every receptor here comes from a man between 65 and 79 years old with acute or convalescent COVID-19.

The J gene is TRBJ2-7, the V gene TRBV11-3; 10 bases align to TRBD1. Germline V lookup: CDR1 SGHNT, CDR2 YENEEA. The CDR3 spans 16 residues. Germline trimming cut 1 base from V and 2 bases from J; bases unmatched to any gene: 5. CDR3 sequence reads: CASSLGEGTGAYEQYF. CDR3 coding DNA: TGTGCCAGCAGCTTAGGAGAAGGGACAGGGGCCTACGAGCAGTACTTC.

The CDR3 region is CASSVGTGAGANEKLFF. As DNA, the CDR3 is TGTGCCAGCAGTGTGGGGACAGGGGCGGGAGCTAATGAAAAACTGTTTTTT. The rearrangement uses TRBV2 and TRBJ1-4; 10 bases line up with TRBD1. V trimming: 4 bases; J trimming: 3 bases; junction bases outside the gene matches: 8. The CDR3 contains 17 residues. Germline V gene lookup returns CDR1 SNHLY and CDR2 FYNNEI.

The chain has TRBV4-2 and TRBJ1-6; TRBD1 is a possible D gene (6 bases). Trimming stripped 0 bases from V and 14 bases from J, with 14 bases between. The CDR3 extends over 14 amino acids. Per germline, CDR1 LGHNA and CDR2 YNFKEQ. This CDR3 reads CASSQESEQGALHF. Written as DNA, the CDR3 is TGTGCCAGCAGCCAAGAATCGGAACAGGGAGCCCTCCACTTT.

V gene TRBV7-9 combines with J gene TRBJ2-7; D is possibly TRBD2 (6 bases). Germline V gene sequence: CDR1 SEHNR, CDR2 FQNEAQ (reference sequence). Trimming took 3 bases from V and 6 from J, leaving 12 bases between them. The CDR3 has 13 amino acids. The CDR3 DNA reads TGTGCCAGCAGCTTCCTGGAGGGCACCGAGCAGTACTTC. As protein: CASSFLEGTEQYF.

The chain recombines TRBV3-1 (or the pseudogene TRBV3-2) with TRBJ2-5; 14 bases agree with TRBD2. The CDR3 runs 16 residues. Germline V gene data show CDR1 as LGHDT and CDR2 as YNNKEL (reference sequence). Losses at the gene ends were 5 bases for V and 5 bases for J; bases not matched to a gene: 7. DNA for the CDR3: TGTGCCAGCAGCTACGGACTAGCGGGGGGCGGGGAGACCCAGTACTTC. Its translation: CASSYGLAGGGETQYF.

The chain combines TRBV5-1 with TRBJ1-6; tentatively, D is TRBD1 (6 bases). The CDR3 is 16 amino acids. V lost 1 base to trimming and J lost 2 bases, with 10 bases between them. CDR1 and CDR2 from the germline V gene are SGHRS and YFSETQ. CDR3 residues: CASSLIGQTYNSPLHF. The CDR3 DNA reads TGCGCCAGCAGCTTGATCGGACAGACCTATAATTCACCCCTCCACTTT.

The V and J genes are TRBV7-2 and TRBJ2-7; no definite D call. Germline V gene lookup returns CDR1 SGHTA and CDR2 FQGNSA. Trimming pared 0 bases from V and 1 base from J, leaving 4 bases between. The length of the CDR3 is 13 residues. This chain's CDR3 is CASSLALSYEQYF. CDR3 in DNA: TGTGCCAGCAGCTTAGCCCTTTCCTACGAGCAGTACTTC.

In its sample, this clone was seen a few times. The rearrangement uses TRBV2 and TRBJ2-1; maybe TRBD1 (5 bases). V was cut by 6 bases and J by 5 bases, with 8 bases left in between. This CDR3 comprises 12 residues. Germline V lookup: CDR1 SNHLY, CDR2 FYNNEI. The CDR3 bases are TGTGCCAGCAGGGAACAGGACAATGAGCAGTTCTTC. As protein: CASREQDNEQFF.

The chain employs TRBV6-5 and TRBJ1-1; D is possibly TRBD1 (6 bases). Germline V gene sequence: CDR1 MNHEY, CDR2 SVGAGI. The CDR3 has 15 amino acids. The ends were cut back, 0 bases at V and 5 bases at J, with 13 bases in the middle. The CDR3 loop is CASSYSIQGKTEAFF. The CDR3 nucleotides read TGTGCCAGCAGTTACTCGATACAGGGTAAAACTGAAGCTTTCTTT.

The chain has TRBV10-2 and TRBJ1-3; TRBD1 aligns across 10 bases. J was trimmed by 3 bases and V by 5 bases; bases with no gene match: 4. The CDR3 consists of 15 residues. Germline CDR1 WSHSY, CDR2 SAAADI. Here the CDR3 reads CASSRDRGFGNTIYF. For the CDR3, the DNA is TGCGCCAGCAGTCGGGACAGGGGATTTGGAAACACCATATATTTT.

This clone was seen a handful of times. This chain connects TRBV11-3 to TRBJ1-3; perhaps TRBD1 as D (6 bases). CDR3 length: 13 residues. CDR1 and CDR2 from the germline V gene are SGHNT and YENEEA. Trimming removed 5 bases from V and 4 bases from J, with 9 bases in between. For the CDR3, the DNA is TGTGCCAGCAGCACGGACAGAGGAAACACCATATATTTT. Its protein is CASSTDRGNTIYF. The variable domain in full, completed from reference TRBV11-3 and TRBJ1-3, reads EAGVVQSPRYKIIEKKQPVAFWCNPISGHNTLYWYLQNLGQGPELLIRYENEEAVDDSQLPKDRFSAERLKGVDSTLKIQPAELGDSAVYLCASSTDRGNTIYFGEGSWLTVV.

DNA for the CDR3: TGTGCCAGCAGTGAACTTCCGGGTGGTTTTTACACAGATACGCAGTATTTT. Translating it yields CASSELPGGFYTDTQYF. The V gene is TRBV6-1, the J gene TRBJ2-3; D remains unclear. Trimming shortened V by 2 bases and J by 2 bases, and 17 bases separated the two germline ends. The length of the CDR3 is 17 residues. CDR1 is MNHNS and CDR2 is SASEGT in the germline V gene.

In regard to this clone: The same CDR3 is also encoded by other DNA sequences in this sample. The chain joins TRBV6-5 to TRBJ1-5; 7 positions match TRBD1. Germline CDR1 MNHEY, CDR2 SVGAGI. The CDR3 has 14 amino acids. V shed 2 bases, J shed 6 bases, and the junction held 4 bases outside the gene matches. CDR3 DNA: TGTGCCAGCAGTTACCGACAGGGAGGTCAGCCCCAGCATTTT. This translates into CASSYRQGGQPQHF.

V and J are TRBV9 and TRBJ1-4; no clear D. The CDR3 runs to 15 residues. Germline V gene data show CDR1 as SGDLS and CDR2 as YYNGEE. The V end lost 4 bases, the J end lost 8 bases, and 18 bases lay between the germline ends. The DNA of the CDR3 is TGTGCCAGCAGCCCCGGGGTGGGGTATGCGGAAAAACTGTTTTTT. Amino acids: CASSPGVGYAEKLFF. Full variable domain (rest looked up from reference TRBV9 and TRBJ1-4): DSGVTQTPKHLITATGQRVTLRCSPRSGDLSVYWYQQSLDQGLQFLIQYYNGEERAKGNILERFSAQQFPDLHSELNLSSLELGDSALYFCASSPGVGYAEKLFFGSGTQLSVL.

V gene TRBV9 combines with J gene TRBJ2-7; 8 nucleotides line up with TRBD1. The J segment lost 0 bases and the V segment lost 4 bases, leaving 3 bases of the junction unmatched. Germline V gene sequence: CDR1 SGDLS, CDR2 YYNGEE. This CDR3 has 14 residues. The CDR3: CASSLGQASYEQYF. DNA for the CDR3: TGTGCCAGCAGCTTGGGACAGGCCTCCTACGAGCAGTACTTC.

The chain combines TRBV5-1 with TRBJ2-2; the D gene is possibly TRBD2 (5 bases). The ends were cut back, 0 bases at V and 7 bases at J, with 13 bases in the middle. The CDR3 length is 15 residues. In germline, CDR1 is SGHRS, CDR2 YFSETQ. In nucleotides, the CDR3 is TGCGCCAGCAGCTTGGTTCCGACTAAGGTCGGGGAGCTGTTTTTT. Its translation: CASSLVPTKVGELFF.

This clone appeared once. The J gene is TRBJ2-5, the V gene TRBV3-1 (or the pseudogene TRBV3-2); 12 nucleotides line up with TRBD1. The CDR3 covers 16 residues. Per germline, CDR1 LGHDT and CDR2 YNNKEL (reference sequence). Trimming removed 6 bases from V and 5 bases from J; junction bases left unmatched: 10. CDR3 protein: CASRREGTGGSETQYF. CDR3 DNA sequence: TGTGCCAGCAGACGCGAGGGGACAGGGGGCAGTGAGACCCAGTACTTC.

The gene calls are TRBV19 and TRBJ2-1, with 12 nucleotides matching TRBD2. Germline V gene sequence: CDR1 LNHDA, CDR2 SQIVND (reference sequence). This CDR3 comprises 16 residues. The junction had 7 bases not matched to a gene; V was cut back by 3 bases and J by 7 bases. The CDR3 DNA follows: TGTGCCAGTAGTATTGTCGGACTAGCGGGGAAGAATGAGCAGTTCTTC. This sequence encodes CASSIVGLAGKNEQFF. Based on the CDR3 plus reference TRBV19 and TRBJ2-1, the full variable domain is DGGITQSPKYLFRKEGQNVTLSCEQNLNHDAMYWYRQDPGQGLRLIYYSQIVNDFQKGDIAEGYSVSREKKESFPLTVTSAQKNPTAFYLCASSIVGLAGKNEQFFGPGTRLTVL.

In this sample, this clone turned up once. The identical CDR3 is also encoded by other nucleotide sequences in the sample. The gene calls are TRBV11-2 and TRBJ1-2; D call uncertain. The V end lost 2 bases, the J end lost 5 bases, and 9 bases lay between the germline ends. Germline V CDR1 and CDR2: SGHAT, FQNNGV. The CDR3 has 13 residues. In nucleotides, the CDR3 is TGTGCCAGCAGCTTACCAGGAGGTTATGGCTACACCTTC. Translated, it gives CASSLPGGYGYTF. Together with reference TRBV11-2 and TRBJ1-2, the CDR3 gives the full variable domain: EAGVAQSPRYKIIEKRQSVAFWCNPISGHATLYWYQQILGQGPKLLIQFQNNGVVDDSQLPKDRFSAERLKGVDSTLKIQPAKLEDSAVYLCASSLPGGYGYTFGSGTRLTVV.

The rearrangement joins TRBV30 to TRBJ1-1; 10 bases align to TRBD1. The CDR3 totals 15 residues. V was clipped by 1 base and J by 4 bases; unmatched bases: 6. From germline, CDR1 is GTSNPN and CDR2 SVGIG (reference sequence). This chain's CDR3 is CAWSARQGAVTEAFF. CDR3 DNA: TGTGCCTGGAGTGCCAGACAGGGGGCAGTCACTGAAGCTTTCTTT.

The chain uses TRBV2 and TRBJ1-3, with TRBD1 matching over 8 bases. The V gene's germline CDR1 is SNHLY and CDR2 FYNNEI. This CDR3 contains 15 residues. V was pared by 7 bases and J by 4 bases, with 9 bases of the junction left unmatched. DNA for the CDR3: TGTGCCAGCAAATCGTCCGGGACAGGCGGAAACACCATATATTTT. This translates into CASKSSGTGGNTIYF.

The rearrangement joins TRBV7-9 to TRBJ1-1, with D possibly matching TRBD1 (5 bases). The V and J ends lost 4 bases and 5 bases respectively, with 14 bases between them. The germline V gene has CDR1 SEHNR and CDR2 FQNEAQ (reference sequence). The CDR3 runs 14 residues. CDR3 sequence: CASSSAVGGTEAFF. In DNA, the CDR3 is TGTGCCAGCAGCTCCGCGGTGGGGGGTACTGAAGCTTTCTTT.